These 5 T cell receptor beta chains came from one sample sequenced in a study of beta chain features in type 1 diabetes. Whole-study findings and limits: All four CD4+ subsets of Type 1 diabetes patients contained TCRB CDR3s that were moderately but significantly shorter.

Of the isolated RNA, all was reverse transcribed, and so the sequenced material was expressed TCRB transcripts. TCRdb's table, derived via immunoSEQ multiplex PCR, lists solely in-frame clones and lacks some. The table has hundreds of thousands of clones, over 10% seen once. These receptors' targets are unknown. Input material: naive CD4+ T cells from blood. The receptors here all came from a man aged 18 to 29 with type 1 diabetes.

This clone was seen a handful of times. This chain links TRBV6-5 with TRBJ2-5, with 9 bases lining up with TRBD2. J was trimmed by 3 bases and V by 6 bases; bases with no gene match: 5. The CDR3 spans 14 residues. Germline V gives CDR1 MNHEY, CDR2 SVGAGI. DNA of the CDR3: TGTGCCAGCAGGCCGACTAGCGGAAAAGAGACCCAGTACTTC. Its translation is CASRPTSGKETQYF.

J is TRBJ2-7 and V is TRBV6-1; D is ambiguous. This CDR3 contains 13 residues. Between the trimmed V and J ends, which lost 4 bases and 7 bases, there was a span of 14 bases. The V gene's germline CDR1 is MNHNS and CDR2 SASEGT. Here the CDR3 reads CASSALQSPEQYF. DNA of the CDR3: TGTGCCAGCAGTGCCTTACAGAGTCCGGAGCAGTACTTC.

The chain employs TRBV5-4 and TRBJ2-3, with no clear D. CDR3 length: 13 amino acids. Germline assignment: CDR1 SGHNT and CDR2 YYREEE (reference sequence). The V end lost 4 bases, the J end lost 0 bases, and 6 bases lay between the germline ends. The CDR3 sequence is CASSVYSTDTQYF. CDR3 DNA: TGTGCCAGCAGCGTATACAGCACAGATACGCAGTATTTT.

The chain carries TRBV6-5 and TRBJ1-1; the D gene is possibly TRBD1 (5 bases). This CDR3 has 13 residues. V lost 6 bases and J 1 base, leaving 9 bases between the germline ends. Germline CDR1 and CDR2: MNHEY and SVGAGI. The CDR3 sequence is CASRGTENTEAFF. CDR3 DNA sequence: TGTGCCAGCAGAGGGACGGAGAACACTGAAGCTTTCTTT.

This clone was seen a few times. The chain is built from TRBV6-5 and TRBJ2-7; TRBD1 is a possible D gene (6 bases). Germline-derived CDR1 and CDR2 are MNHEY and SVGAGI. This CDR3 comprises 11 residues. V gave up 8 bases and J gave up 3 bases, with 8 bases separating them. This chain's CDR3 is CASRGHYEQYF. The CDR3 region has the DNA TGTGCCAGCCGGGGACACTACGAGCAGTACTTC.